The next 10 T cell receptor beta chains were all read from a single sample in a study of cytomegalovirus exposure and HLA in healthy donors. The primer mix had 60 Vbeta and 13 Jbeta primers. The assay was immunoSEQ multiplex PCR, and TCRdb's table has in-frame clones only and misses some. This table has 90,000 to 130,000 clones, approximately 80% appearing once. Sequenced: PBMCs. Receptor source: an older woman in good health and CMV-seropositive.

The CDR3 region is CASSMDGKYGYTF. The CDR3, as DNA: TGTGCCAGCAGTATGGACGGGAAATATGGCTACACCTTC. The chain joins TRBV7-3 to TRBJ1-2; D not certain. The CDR3 is made up of 13 amino acids. Germline values: CDR1 SGHTA, CDR2 FQGTGA. V was pared by 6 bases and J by 5 bases, with 13 bases between.

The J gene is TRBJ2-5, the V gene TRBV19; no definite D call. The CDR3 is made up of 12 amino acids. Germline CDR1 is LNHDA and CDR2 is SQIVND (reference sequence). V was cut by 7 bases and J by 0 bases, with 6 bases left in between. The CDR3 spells CASNDYQETQYF. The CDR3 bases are TGTGCCAGTAACGACTACCAAGAGACCCAGTACTTC.

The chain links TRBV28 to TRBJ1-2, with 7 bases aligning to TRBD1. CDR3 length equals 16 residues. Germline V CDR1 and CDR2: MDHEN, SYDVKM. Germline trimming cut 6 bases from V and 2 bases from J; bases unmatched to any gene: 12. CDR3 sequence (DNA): TGTGCCAGCAGCACCGGGACAGCTATACAAAACTATGGCTACACCTTC. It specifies CASSTGTAIQNYGYTF.

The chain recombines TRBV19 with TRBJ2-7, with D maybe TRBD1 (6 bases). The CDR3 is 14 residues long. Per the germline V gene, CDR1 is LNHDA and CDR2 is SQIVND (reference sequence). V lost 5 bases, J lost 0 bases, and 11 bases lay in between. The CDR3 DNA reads TGTGCCAGTAGTTGGGACACCTACTCCTACGAGCAGTACTTC. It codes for CASSWDTYSYEQYF.

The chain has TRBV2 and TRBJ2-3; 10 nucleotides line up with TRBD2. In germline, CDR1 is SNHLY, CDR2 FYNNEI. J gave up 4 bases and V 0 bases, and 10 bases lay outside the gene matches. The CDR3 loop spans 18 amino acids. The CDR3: CASSEAYLAGVWADTQYF. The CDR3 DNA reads TGTGCCAGCAGTGAAGCCTACCTAGCGGGAGTTTGGGCAGATACGCAGTATTTT.

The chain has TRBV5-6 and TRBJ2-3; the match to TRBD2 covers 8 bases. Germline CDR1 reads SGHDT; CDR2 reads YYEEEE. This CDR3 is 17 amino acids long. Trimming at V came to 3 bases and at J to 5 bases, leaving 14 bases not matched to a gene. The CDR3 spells CASSSDIKRESRDTQYF. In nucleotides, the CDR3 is TGTGCCAGCAGCTCGGACATAAAGCGGGAGTCCAGAGATACGCAGTATTTT.

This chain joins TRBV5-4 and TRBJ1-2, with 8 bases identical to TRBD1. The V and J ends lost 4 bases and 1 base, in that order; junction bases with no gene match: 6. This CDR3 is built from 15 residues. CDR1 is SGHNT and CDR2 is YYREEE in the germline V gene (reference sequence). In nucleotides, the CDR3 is TGTGCCAGCAGCGGGGGACAGGCGGGTAACTATGGCTACACCTTC. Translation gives CASSGGQAGNYGYTF.

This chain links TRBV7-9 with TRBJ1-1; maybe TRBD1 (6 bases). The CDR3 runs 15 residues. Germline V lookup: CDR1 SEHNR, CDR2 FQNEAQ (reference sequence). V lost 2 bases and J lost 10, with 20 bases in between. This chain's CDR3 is CASSLQGPNLSRAFF. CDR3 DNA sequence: TGTGCCAGCAGCTTACAGGGGCCCAACCTCTCCCGAGCTTTCTTT.

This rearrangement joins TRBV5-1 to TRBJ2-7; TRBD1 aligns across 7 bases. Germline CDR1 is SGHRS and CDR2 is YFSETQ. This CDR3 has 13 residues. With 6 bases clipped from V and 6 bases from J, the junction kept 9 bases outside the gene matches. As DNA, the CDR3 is TGCGCCAGCACAGACAGGGCTTTGGGCGAGCAGTACTTC. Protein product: CASTDRALGEQYF.

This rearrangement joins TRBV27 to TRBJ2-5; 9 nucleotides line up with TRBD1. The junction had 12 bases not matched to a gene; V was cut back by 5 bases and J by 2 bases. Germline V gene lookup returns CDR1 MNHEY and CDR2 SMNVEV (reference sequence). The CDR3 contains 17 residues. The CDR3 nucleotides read TGTGCCAGCAGTCGACCCGGGACAGGGCGGGGGCAAGAGACCCAGTACTTC. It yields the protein CASSRPGTGRGQETQYF.